The clone carrying this TCR beta chain was observed a few times. As yet, its antigen is unknown. This entry belongs to a study of human T cells and chemical hapten exposure. About the study: Donors were sensitized with 2% DPC on the upper inner arm. Study-wide results and limits: Patch test score was positively correlated with the counts of PT1 expanded TCRs. DPC sensitization did not alter TCRs above 1 in 1000 frequency.

Trimming at V came to 2 bases and at J to 6 bases, leaving 1 base not matched to a gene. CDR1 and CDR2 (germline): ENHRY, SYGVKD. The CDR3 spans 13 residues. Time point here: patch test 3, about 24 weeks after DPC sensitization. As for treatment: therapeutic diphenylcyclopropenone sensitization with weekly scalp DPC. Attachment of unique molecular identifiers to individual cDNA molecules was performed in the library. TCRdb redid the calling of the RACE reads with MiXCR, one entry per CDR3 protein. Of 50,000 to 70,000 distinct CDR3 sequences listed, 9.5% to 15% were seen once; the top ten hold roughly 2.3%.

This chain connects TRBV10-3 to TRBJ1-2, with 9 positions matching TRBD1. The receptor comes from a man under 40 with alopecia areata. Some clones in this sample may be carry-over from other donors' samples. The sample was whole blood, taken in connection with sensitization to the hapten diphenylcyclopropenone (DPC). CDR3 bases: TGTGCCATCAGTGAGGGGACAGGGAATGGCTACACCTTC. Amino acids: CAISEGTGNGYTF.